Presented here are 26 T cell receptor beta chains from one specimen sequenced in a study of T cells after posttransplantation cyclophosphamide. The data were produced by immunoSEQ multiplex PCR, yet TCRdb's version contains in-frame clones alone and is incomplete. The sample contains 44,000 or so clones, none occurring once; about 2.2% lies in the top ten. Material: PBMCs. The receptors derive from a man between 40 and 49 years old in good health, CMV-negative, and a related stem cell transplant donor.

This clone was counted many times. The rearrangement uses TRBV2 and TRBJ2-2; TRBD2 matches at 8 bases. With 10 bases clipped from V and 2 bases from J, the junction kept 6 bases outside the gene matches. The germline V gene encodes CDR1 SNHLY and CDR2 FYNNEI. This CDR3 has 14 amino acids. The CDR3 region has the DNA TGTGCCACCGTCAGCGGGAGAAACACCGGGGAGCTGTTTTTT. Encoded protein: CATVSGRNTGELFF. Supplemented by reference TRBV2 and TRBJ2-2, the full variable domain reads EPEVTQTPSHQVTQMGQEVILRCVPISNHLYFYWYRQILGQKVEFLVSFYNNEISEKSEIFDDQFSVERPDGSNFTLKIRSTKLEDSAMYFCATVSGRNTGELFFGEGSRLTVL.

This clone was observed many times. J is TRBJ2-3 and V is TRBV10-2; D possibly corresponds to TRBD1 (6 bases). The V gene lost 6 bases and the J gene lost 8 bases, with 12 bases spanning the gap. This CDR3 region has 12 residues. Germline CDR1 and CDR2: WSHSY and SAAADI. CDR3 sequence: CASRTGLGTQYF. CDR3 DNA: TGCGCCAGCAGGACAGGCTTGGGTACGCAGTATTTT.

This clone was found many times. The CDR3 protein is CASSFLAGDYNEQFF. The DNA of the CDR3 is TGTGCCAGCAGCTTTCTAGCGGGAGATTACAATGAGCAGTTCTTC. The chain combines TRBV5-4 with TRBJ2-1; 10 bases align to TRBD2. Per the germline V gene, CDR1 is SGHNT and CDR2 is YYREEE (reference sequence). This CDR3 is built from 15 residues. With 2 bases clipped from V and 4 bases from J, the junction kept 3 bases outside the gene matches. Using reference TRBV5-4 and TRBJ2-1 for the parts outside the CDR3, the full variable domain is ETGVTQSPTHLIKTRGQQVTLRCSSQSGHNTVSWYQQALGQGPQFIFQYYREEENGRGNFPPRFSGLQFPNYSSELNVNALELDDSALYLCASSFLAGDYNEQFFGPGTRLTVL.

This clone has at least ten counts. This chain connects TRBV29-1 to TRBJ1-2; no clear D gene. The V gene's germline CDR1 is SQVTM and CDR2 ANQGSEA. V shed 3 bases and J shed 3 bases, with 17 bases lying between them. CDR3 length: 15 amino acids. This CDR3 is CSVDRTPRGYYGYTF. The CDR3 DNA sequence: TGCAGCGTTGACAGGACTCCGAGAGGCTACTATGGCTACACCTTC.

The sample holds many counts of this clone. The chain is built from TRBV4-1 and TRBJ1-5, with D possibly matching TRBD1 (5 bases). The CDR3 has 14 amino acids. Per germline, CDR1 MGHRA and CDR2 YSYEKL. Deletions cut 4 bases from V and 2 bases from J, with 9 bases between. The CDR3 region has the DNA TGCGCCAGCAGCCCGGCGGGGGGCAATCAGCCCCAGCATTTT. Residues: CASSPAGGNQPQHF.

This clone was detected many times. The genes are TRBV19 and TRBJ1-5; D is unresolved. CDR3 length: 14 amino acids. V lost 3 bases and J lost 4, with 10 bases in between. Germline values: CDR1 LNHDA, CDR2 SQIVND (reference sequence). As DNA, the CDR3 is TGTGCCAGTAGTATTGCGCCGGAGAATCAGCCCCAGCATTTT. The encoded protein is CASSIAPENQPQHF.

This clone was detected ten times or more. The rearrangement links TRBV28 to TRBJ1-4; TRBD1 is a possible D gene (5 bases). This CDR3 comprises 14 residues. V was trimmed by 7 bases and J by 1 base, leaving 10 bases between them. Germline V gene lookup returns CDR1 MDHEN and CDR2 SYDVKM. The CDR3 DNA follows: TGTGCCAGCACCCTGCAGGGAACTAATGAAAAACTGTTTTTT. Translating gives CASTLQGTNEKLFF. Together with reference TRBV28 and TRBJ1-4, the CDR3 gives the full variable domain: DVKVTQSSRYLVKRTGEKVFLECVQDMDHENMFWYRQDPGLGLRLIYFSYDVKMKEKGDIPEGYSVSREKKERFSLILESASTNQTSMYLCASTLQGTNEKLFFGSGTQLSVL.

This clone was seen repeatedly, ten times or more. The chain links TRBV9 to TRBJ1-1; D is uncertain. There are 13 residues in the CDR3. The V end lost 4 bases, the J end lost 1 base, and 8 bases lay between the germline ends. Per the germline V gene, CDR1 is SGDLS and CDR2 is YYNGEE. The CDR3 sequence: CASSPSGNTEAFF. DNA of the CDR3: TGTGCCAGCAGCCCTTCAGGGAACACTGAAGCTTTCTTT.

This clone was found many times. The V call is TRBV15, the J call TRBJ1-2; D possibly corresponds to TRBD1 (6 bases). CDR3 length: 16 residues. Germline values: CDR1 LNHNV, CDR2 YYDKDF (reference sequence). V was trimmed by 3 bases and J by 4 bases, leaving 18 bases between them. In DNA form, the CDR3 reads TGTGCCACCAGCAGCAGGAATAGACAGGACTCCTATGGCTACACCTTC. Protein: CATSSRNRQDSYGYTF.

The chain links TRBV9 to TRBJ2-1; TRBD2 might be the D (5 bases). CDR3 size: 15 residues. Deletions cut 0 bases from V and 4 bases from J, with 11 bases between. CDR1 and CDR2 from the germline V gene are SGDLS and YYNGEE. CDR3: CASSVDGNLYNEQFF. CDR3 coding DNA: TGTGCCAGCAGCGTAGACGGGAACCTGTACAATGAGCAGTTCTTC.

The sample holds many counts of this clone. The chain uses TRBV4-1 and TRBJ2-7; D gene ambiguous. V dropped 1 base and J dropped 4 bases, with 11 bases sitting between them. Germline V gene sequence: CDR1 MGHRA, CDR2 YSYEKL. This CDR3 comprises 14 residues. The CDR3 DNA is TGCGCCAGCAGCCAAGTGGTCAGTATGTACGAGCAGTACTTC. Translation: CASSQVVSMYEQYF.

This clone occurred many times. CDR3 loop: CASSQLATSNYGYTF. DNA for the CDR3: TGCGCCAGCAGCCAACTCGCCACTTCTAACTATGGCTACACCTTC. The J gene is TRBJ1-2, the V gene TRBV4-1; no clear D gene. Germline CDR1 reads MGHRA; CDR2 reads YSYEKL. Trimming cost V 2 bases and J 0 bases, with 10 bases left between them. CDR3 size: 15 residues.

This clone occurred many times. This CDR3 is CASSPGQDYGYTF. The CDR3 DNA reads as TGTGCCAGCAGTCCAGGACAGGACTATGGCTACACCTTC. The chain employs TRBV28 and TRBJ1-2; TRBD1 matches 7 bases. The ends lost 5 bases at V and 3 bases at J; junction bases unmatched: 3. Germline V CDR1 and CDR2: MDHEN, SYDVKM. CDR3 length: 13 residues.

This clone was found a few times. V and J are TRBV28 and TRBJ1-6; 7 nucleotides align to TRBD1. V lost 6 bases and J lost 6; bases outside the gene matches: 8. Germline V lookup: CDR1 MDHEN, CDR2 SYDVKM. This CDR3 is built from 15 residues. CDR3: CASSPTGVGNSPLHF. CDR3 coding DNA: TGTGCCAGCAGCCCAACAGGGGTTGGTAATTCACCCCTCCACTTT. The full variable domain, completed using reference TRBV28 and TRBJ1-6, is DVKVTQSSRYLVKRTGEKVFLECVQDMDHENMFWYRQDPGLGLRLIYFSYDVKMKEKGDIPEGYSVSREKKERFSLILESASTNQTSMYLCASSPTGVGNSPLHFGNGTRLTVT.

This clone was seen ten or more times. The rearrangement joins TRBV5-5 to TRBJ2-3, with 7 bases matching TRBD2. The length of the CDR3 is 15 residues. Trimming took 4 bases from V and 0 from J; bases not matched to a gene: 5. Germline V gives CDR1 SGHKS, CDR2 YYEKEE (reference sequence). The CDR3 spells CASSPGTTSTDTQYF. The CDR3 DNA sequence: TGTGCCAGCAGCCCCGGGACTACTAGCACAGATACGCAGTATTTT.

This clone came up many times. V is TRBV7-2 and J is TRBJ2-7; the match to TRBD2 covers 9 bases. V dropped 2 bases and J dropped 2; count of bases not matched to a gene: 4. Germline V gives CDR1 SGHTA, CDR2 FQGNSA. CDR3 size: 15 residues. The CDR3 DNA is TGTGCCAGCAGCTTAAGTAGCGGGAGACCCTACGAGCAGTACTTC. This translates into CASSLSSGRPYEQYF.

The sample holds many counts of this clone. The chain joins TRBV6-1 to TRBJ1-1; 7 bases line up with TRBD1. V lost 3 bases, J lost 2 bases, and 3 bases stayed unmatched. CDR3 length equals 14 residues. The germline V gene encodes CDR1 MNHNS and CDR2 SASEGT. CDR3 sequence reads: CASSDRTGNTEAFF. The CDR3 region has the DNA TGTGCCAGCAGTGACCGGACAGGTAACACTGAAGCTTTCTTT.

Many counts were recorded for this clone. The rearrangement joins TRBV7-9 to TRBJ1-3, with 9 bases that match TRBD1. This CDR3 region has 16 residues. Germline V lookup: CDR1 SEHNR, CDR2 FQNEAQ (reference sequence). J lost 0 bases, V lost 3 bases, and 3 bases had no gene match. The CDR3 spells CASSFLTGGSGNTIYF. In nucleotides, the CDR3 is TGTGCCAGCAGCTTCCTGACAGGGGGCTCTGGAAACACCATATATTTT. The full variable domain, completed using reference TRBV7-9 and TRBJ1-3, is DTGVSQNPRHKITKRGQNVTFRCDPISEHNRLYWYRQTLGQGPEFLTYFQNEAQLEKSRLLSDRFSAERPKGSFSTLEIQRTEQGDSAMYLCASSFLTGGSGNTIYFGEGSWLTVV.

This clone was observed at least ten times. The chain carries TRBV19 and TRBJ1-5; the match to TRBD1 covers 7 bases. This CDR3 has 17 amino acids. Trimming at V came to 6 bases and at J to 1 base, leaving 12 bases not matched to a gene. Germline V CDR1 and CDR2: LNHDA, SQIVND (reference sequence). The CDR3 DNA follows: TGTGCCAGTAGGACACTCTTTCAGGGGGAGAGCAATCAGCCCCAGCATTTT. It codes for CASRTLFQGESNQPQHF.

In this sample, this clone turned up many times. The rearrangement links TRBV5-4 to TRBJ2-5, with D perhaps matching TRBD2 (6 bases). This CDR3 comprises 13 residues. Germline V gene lookup returns CDR1 SGHNT and CDR2 YYREEE (reference sequence). The germline V and J ends were trimmed by 4 bases and 4 bases, with 11 bases remaining between them. CDR3 sequence: CASSLVGGETQYF. CDR3 DNA sequence: TGTGCCAGCAGCCTCGTGGGGGGAGAGACCCAGTACTTC.

This clone was recorded many times. This chain uses TRBV6-1 with TRBJ1-2; 7 bases line up with TRBD1. V lost 2 bases and J lost 4; bases outside the gene matches: 10. The germline V gene has CDR1 MNHNS and CDR2 SASEGT. This CDR3 region has 16 residues. CDR3 residues: CASSEKGVRDSYGYTF. CDR3 nucleotide sequence: TGTGCCAGCAGTGAAAAGGGAGTCCGGGACAGCTATGGCTACACCTTC.

The chain joins TRBV5-1 to TRBJ2-5; D is ambiguous. With the DNA end fitting TRBJ2-7 better, the J assignment may be wrong. This CDR3 has 15 amino acids. Germline loops: CDR1 SGHRS, CDR2 YFSETQ. CDR3 nucleotide sequence: TGCGCCAGCAGCTTGGAGGCGCGCCGAGGCTACGAGCAGTACTTC. It encodes CASSLEARRGYEQYF.

This clone occurred many times. The chain has TRBV19 and TRBJ2-4; TRBD1 aligns across 7 bases. CDR1 is LNHDA and CDR2 is SQIVND in the germline V gene (reference sequence). The V segment lost 10 bases and the J segment 3 bases; nucleotides outside the gene matches: 9. This CDR3 has 14 residues. CDR3 loop: CAKRDRVGKNIQYF. CDR3 in DNA: TGTGCCAAACGAGACAGGGTCGGCAAAAACATTCAGTACTTC.

This clone appeared many times. The gene calls are TRBV28 and TRBJ1-4; D gene unclear. From germline, CDR1 is MDHEN and CDR2 SYDVKM. V was shortened by 5 bases and J by 0 bases, with 7 bases between the two germline ends. This CDR3 contains 14 residues. The CDR3 nucleotides read TGTGCCAGCAGTCCCGGTGCAACTAATGAAAAACTGTTTTTT. As protein: CASSPGATNEKLFF.

This clone occurred many times. The CDR3 spells CASSLAESGEQYF. The CDR3 bases are TGTGCCAGCAGCTTAGCCGAGTCGGGCGAGCAGTACTTC. J is TRBJ2-7 and V is TRBV7-2; D unclear. V lost 0 bases to trimming and J lost 6 bases, with 9 bases between them. CDR1 and CDR2 (germline): SGHTA, FQGNSA. CDR3 length equals 13 residues.

This clone occurred many times. The chain links TRBV5-1 to TRBJ2-1; 14 nucleotides line up with TRBD2. In germline, CDR1 is SGHRS, CDR2 YFSETQ. The CDR3 is 18 amino acids. After removal of 4 bases from V and 0 bases from J, the junction contained 6 bases not matched to a gene. The CDR3 DNA follows: TGCGCCAGCAGCACGGGGACTAGCGGGAGCTTCTCCTACAATGAGCAGTTCTTC. It translates to CASSTGTSGSFSYNEQFF.